This TCR beta chain stems from a study of identifying expanded T cells in peripheral blood. Study-wide results and caveats: Over two and four weeks, about 17 and 20 clones changed, versus approximately 1.2 between replicates. Clone count variance between roughly 2-week samples rose with total template count.

TCRdb's copy holds only in-frame clones and misses some; the assay was immunoSEQ multiplex PCR. Seen here are 100,000 or so clones, approximately 90% observed once, and the top ten hold about 17%. Remarks on this clone: Its specificity is not known. The junction departs from germline at one end; a sequencing error may be responsible.

Healthy donors had no documented immune events, such as infections, while sampled. Sample: blood. This sequence was found in a person aged 18 to 75 in good health.

CDR3 DNA sequence: TGTGCCAGCAGTTTTCAAGGGGACTCACTTCGTTCCTTC. As protein: CASSFQGDSLRSF. The chain carries TRBV6-1 and TRBJ2-7; D possibly corresponds to TRBD2 (6 bases). The CDR3 loop spans 13 amino acids. CDR1 is MNHNS, CDR2 SASEGT, per germline.